This TCR beta chain was obtained from a study of blood T cell repertoires in COVID-19. Study at large: PBMCs, B-cell-depleted T cells, or T cells provided the cDNA or gDNA that made up the material.

Original processing methods: How many nucleated cells were present was estimated from reference gene primer amplification. Repertoires were generated with immunoSEQ multiplex PCR, while TCRdb's copy carries only in-frame clones and drops some. The V and J calls and clone size were taken over from that table, and D and trimming were inferred from the DNA. Of about 180,000 clones in the sample, about 91% were seen once. Input material: peripheral blood. This clonotype was obtained from a woman aged 25 to 39 with acute or convalescent COVID-19.

The CDR3 is CASSFIAGAAETQYF. The CDR3 region has the DNA TGTGCCAGCAGCTTTATAGCGGGAGCTGCGGAGACCCAGTACTTC. This chain links TRBV7-6 with TRBJ2-5; 9 positions match TRBD2. CDR1 SGHVS and CDR2 FNYEAQ come from the germline V gene. V was pared by 3 bases and J by 5 bases, with 7 bases of the junction left unmatched. The CDR3 is made up of 15 amino acids.